This T cell receptor (beta chain) was profiled in a study of blood T cell repertoires in COVID-19. On the study more broadly: The study drew acute and convalescent COVID-19 samples from the United States, Italy and Spain. PBMCs, B-cell-depleted T cells, or T cells were the source of the cDNA or gDNA that made up the material.

The authors' processing: Researchers report that nucleated cell counts were estimated from reference gene primer amplification. Here immunoSEQ multiplex PCR was the method, and the copy in TCRdb shows in-frame clones only, minus some. That table gives V, J and clone size, and the DNA gave D and trimming. The sample includes 230,000 or so clones, 81% of them seen just once. The receptor's source is a woman older than 75 with COVID-19, enrolled during active disease. Source material: peripheral blood.

CDR3 region: CSVSSGANNEQFF. DNA for the CDR3: TGCAGCGTCTCTAGCGGGGCTAACAATGAGCAGTTCTTC. This sequence joins TRBV29-1 and TRBJ2-1; 9 bases match TRBD2. CDR3 size: 13 residues. With 6 bases clipped from V and 5 bases from J, the junction kept 5 bases outside the gene matches. The germline V gene encodes CDR1 SQVTM and CDR2 ANQGSEA.